Presented here are 19 T cell receptor beta chains from one specimen sequenced in a study of T-cell reconstitution after alpha-beta-depleted transplantation in children. The TCRbeta library incorporated unique molecular identifiers. TCRdb passed the PCR reads through MiXCR, listing each CDR3 protein once. This table holds 45,000 to 60,000 distinct CDR3 sequences, 50% to 55% found once. The sample here was peripheral blood, taken before TCRalphabeta/CD19-depleted stem cell transplant. The receptor source for this set is a boy younger than two with SCID, due to receive a stem cell transplant.

The chain carries TRBV4-2 and TRBJ2-3, with 8 positions matching TRBD2. Trimming at V came to 0 bases and at J to 7 bases, leaving 6 bases not matched to a gene. Germline V gene data show CDR1 as LGHNA and CDR2 as YNFKEQ. The CDR3 contains 15 residues. As DNA, the CDR3 is TGTGCCAGCAGCCAAGATCGGGCGGGGGGATATACGCAGTATTTT. It yields the protein CASSQDRAGGYTQYF.

This clonotype was seen only a few times. CDR3 loop: CASFAGTSDNEQFF. CDR3 in DNA: TGCGCCAGTTTCGCCGGGACTAGCGACAATGAGCAGTTCTTC. The chain carries TRBV5-1 and TRBJ2-1; 10 bases map to TRBD2. This CDR3 is 14 amino acids long. The germline gives CDR1 SGHRS, CDR2 YFSETQ. The junction had 7 bases not matched to a gene; V was cut back by 8 bases and J by 5 bases.

This rearrangement joins TRBV4-2 to TRBJ1-5, with D perhaps TRBD1 (5 bases). The V end lost 9 bases, the J end lost 5 bases, and 23 bases lay between the germline ends. Germline V CDR1 and CDR2: LGHNA, YNFKEQ. CDR3 length: 16 amino acids. Written as DNA, the CDR3 is TGTGCCAGGGGCCCCGGGCGGGGCTGGAAGGATCAGCCCCAGCATTTT. As protein: CARGPGRGWKDQPQHF.

On this clonotype: Since the CDR3 does not end with the conserved phenylalanine or tryptophan, this likely comes from a read error. The chain combines TRBV6-6 with TRBJ2-7; 8 bases match TRBD1. V lost 11 bases, J lost 9 bases, and 12 bases stayed unmatched. The CDR3 runs 12 residues. Germline V gives CDR1 MNHNY, CDR2 SVGAGI (reference sequence). CDR3 in amino acids: CAVGQGRGGQYL. The CDR3 DNA follows: TGTGCCGTCGGACAGGGCAGAGGAGGGCAGTACCTC.

The chain carries TRBV5-1 and TRBJ2-1; perhaps D is TRBD1 or TRBD2 (5 bases each). This CDR3 is built from 12 residues. CDR1 and CDR2 from the germline V gene are SGHRS and YFSETQ. Trimming cost V 0 bases and J 9 bases, with 7 bases left between them. CDR3 sequence reads: CASSLVRGEQFF. The CDR3 coding sequence is TGCGCCAGCAGCTTGGTGAGGGGTGAGCAGTTCTTC.

The genes are TRBV20-1 and TRBJ2-1, with 9 bases fitting TRBD2. In germline, CDR1 is DFQATT, CDR2 SNEGSKA (reference sequence). V shed 3 bases, J shed 7 bases, and the junction held 13 bases outside the gene matches. The CDR3 spans 16 residues. The DNA of the CDR3 is TGCAGTGCTAGTCGCGGGGGGGCCGGAGGTGGAAATGAGCAGTTCTTC. As protein: CSASRGGAGGGNEQFF.

This sequence joins TRBV4-1 and TRBJ2-5; D is unresolved. The CDR3 covers 15 residues. Germline V gives CDR1 MGHRA, CDR2 YSYEKL. The V end was cut by 0 bases, the J end by 4 bases, with 12 bases between. The CDR3, as DNA: TGCGCCAGCAGCCAAGATGTCGGATCAAGAGAGACCCAGTACTTC. Its protein is CASSQDVGSRETQYF.

The rearrangement links TRBV29-1 to TRBJ1-2; a possible D gene is TRBD1 (6 bases). This CDR3 has 12 amino acids. The ends were cut back, 7 bases at V and 8 bases at J, with 17 bases in the middle. CDR1 is SQVTM and CDR2 is ANQGSEA in the germline V gene. The CDR3 here is CSARNRASGYTF. The DNA of the CDR3 is TGCAGCGCCCGAAACAGGGCCAGCGGCTACACCTTC.

Worth noting for this clonotype: A read error may explain this, as a much larger clone is one base away. The J gene is TRBJ2-1, the V gene TRBV5-1, with 14 bases identical to TRBD2. There are 17 residues in the CDR3. Germline loops: CDR1 SGHRS, CDR2 YFSETQ. This CDR3 reads CPSSSSSGLAGGPAQFF. The CDR3 nucleotides read TGCCCCAGCAGCTCATCCTCCGGACTAGCGGGGGGCCCCGCGCAGTTCTTC. Complete variable domain (other parts from reference TRBV5-1 and TRBJ2-1): KAGVTQTPRYLIKTRGQQVTLSCSPISGHRSVSWYQQTPGQGLQFLFEYFSETQRNKGNFPGRFSGRQFSNSRSEMNVSTLELGDSALYLCPSSSSSGLAGGPAQFFGPGTRLTVL.

The chain recombines TRBV5-1 with TRBJ2-7, with 11 bases that match TRBD1. Germline CDR1 is SGHRS and CDR2 is YFSETQ. The V and J ends lost 4 bases and 6 bases, in that order; junction bases with no gene match: 6. The CDR3 covers 14 residues. The CDR3 loop reads CASSGTGGVGEQYF. In nucleotides, the CDR3 is TGCGCCAGCAGCGGGACAGGGGGAGTGGGCGAGCAGTACTTC.

The CDR3 loop is CSAARSQTEAFF. In DNA form, the CDR3 reads TGCAGTGCGGCCAGGAGTCAAACTGAAGCTTTCTTT. V and J are TRBV20-1 and TRBJ1-1; D unclear. The V end was cut by 6 bases, the J end by 5 bases, with 13 bases between. Germline V CDR1 and CDR2: DFQATT, SNEGSKA (reference sequence). The CDR3 sequence is 12 residues long.

This clonotype was counted only a few times. The chain couples TRBV20-1 to TRBJ1-5; TRBD1 matches 7 bases. The CDR3 is 14 amino acids. V lost 6 bases to trimming and J lost 4 bases; unmatched junction nucleotides: 9. CDR1 is DFQATT and CDR2 is SNEGSKA in the germline V gene (reference sequence). CDR3 protein: CSAQPGTDNQPQHF. The DNA for the CDR3 is TGCAGTGCCCAGCCCGGGACAGATAATCAGCCCCAGCATTTT.

The table lists this clonotype with a few counts. The rearrangement uses TRBV27 and TRBJ1-2; D not resolved. Trimming pared 2 bases from V and 11 bases from J, leaving 18 bases between. The germline CDR1 and CDR2 sequences are MNHEY and SMNVEV (reference sequence). The CDR3 is 14 amino acids. CDR3 sequence reads: CASSLHPLGPHYTF. CDR3 nucleotides: TGTGCCAGCAGTTTACACCCCTTGGGTCCCCATTACACCTTC.

This clonotype appeared once. The genes are TRBV6-2 or TRBV6-3 and TRBJ2-6; 9 nucleotides line up with TRBD2. Germline values: CDR1 MNHEY, CDR2 SVGEGT. Trimming took 1 base from V and 4 from J; bases not matched to a gene: 11. This CDR3 region has 19 residues. CDR3 bases: TGTGCCAGCAGTTACTATGTAGCGGGGGTCTCCCTCGGGGCCAACGTCCTGACTTTC. Translated, it gives CASSYYVAGVSLGANVLTF.

The chain carries TRBV7-9 and TRBJ2-3; D uncertain. Germline V CDR1 and CDR2: SEHNR, FQNEAQ (reference sequence). This CDR3 has 13 residues. Trimming stripped 5 bases from V and 5 bases from J, with 11 bases between. CDR3 nucleotides: TGTGCCAGCAGCCCTGGGTCCCAAGATACGCAGTATTTT. Protein sequence: CASSPGSQDTQYF.

This clonotype was observed a few times. This CDR3 reads CASRGAPFGPSGEQYF. CDR3 coding DNA: TGTGCCAGCAGGGGGGCTCCGTTCGGACCGTCGGGGGAGCAGTACTTC. The chain combines TRBV2 with TRBJ2-7; D is possibly TRBD1 (6 bases). The CDR3 has 16 residues. Germline-derived CDR1 and CDR2 are SNHLY and FYNNEI. V was pared by 6 bases and J by 7 bases, with 25 bases between. Based on the CDR3 plus reference TRBV2 and TRBJ2-7, the full variable domain is EPEVTQTPSHQVTQMGQEVILRCVPISNHLYFYWYRQILGQKVEFLVSFYNNEISEKSEIFDDQFSVERPDGSNFTLKIRSTKLEDSAMYFCASRGAPFGPSGEQYFGPGTRLTVT.

This clonotype was detected a few times. The V call is TRBV12-3 or TRBV12-4, the J call TRBJ1-2, with D unresolved. V was trimmed by 8 bases and J by 5 bases, leaving 15 bases between them. The CDR3 is 13 amino acids. CDR3 residues: CASSLTELYGYTF. In DNA, the CDR3 is TGTGCCAGCTCCCTTACTGAACTATATGGCTACACCTTC.

The chain couples TRBV18 to TRBJ2-1, with 7 bases lining up with TRBD1. The CDR3 consists of 14 residues. CDR1 KGHSH and CDR2 LQKENI come from the germline V gene. The J segment lost 5 bases and the V segment lost 3 bases, leaving 4 bases of the junction unmatched. The CDR3 DNA reads TGTGCCAGCTCACCTACCACAGGGGACAATGAGCAGTTCTTC. The encoded protein is CASSPTTGDNEQFF.

In DNA, the CDR3 is TGTGCCATCAGTTCGTCTGGACTAGCAACCGGGGAGCTGTTTTTT. Protein: CAISSSGLATGELFF. The chain recombines TRBV10-3 with TRBJ2-2; 8 bases fit TRBD2. Germline CDR1 and CDR2: ENHRY and SYGVKD. This CDR3 contains 15 residues. With 5 bases clipped from V and 5 bases from J, the junction kept 7 bases outside the gene matches.